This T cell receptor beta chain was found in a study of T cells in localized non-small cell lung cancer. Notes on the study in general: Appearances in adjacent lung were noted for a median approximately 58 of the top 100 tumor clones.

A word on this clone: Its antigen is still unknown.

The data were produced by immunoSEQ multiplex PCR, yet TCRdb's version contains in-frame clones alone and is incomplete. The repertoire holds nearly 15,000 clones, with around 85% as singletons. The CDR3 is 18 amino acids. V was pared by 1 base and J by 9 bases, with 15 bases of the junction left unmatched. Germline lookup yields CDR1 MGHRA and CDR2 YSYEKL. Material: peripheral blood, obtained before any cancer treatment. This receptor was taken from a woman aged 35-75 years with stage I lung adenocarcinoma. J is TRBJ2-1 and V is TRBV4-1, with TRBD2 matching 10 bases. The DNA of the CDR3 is TGCGCCAGCAGCCAAGGGCGACTAGTGATAGCGGGGGGTGGTGAGCAGTTCTTC. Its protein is CASSQGRLVIAGGGEQFF.